Below, 5 T cell receptor beta chains from the same sample are listed, as sequenced in a study of response to subunit inactivated influenza vaccine. MiXCR was run by TCRdb on the RT-PCR reads, yielding one entry per CDR3 protein. The sample has about 530,000 distinct CDR3 sequences, roughly 13% seen once. Sequenced here: PBMCs from blood, sampled roughly 6 weeks after vaccination. These receptors originate from a man aged 50 or older who received an inactivated influenza vaccine.

There are many counts of this clonotype. The chain has TRBV5-6 and TRBJ2-2; D call uncertain. V lost 0 bases to trimming and J lost 6 bases, with 12 bases between them. The CDR3 has 15 amino acids. The germline V gene encodes CDR1 SGHDT and CDR2 YYEEEE. The CDR3 bases are TGTGCCAGCAGCTTGGAGGCAGGACGTCCCGGGGAGCTGTTTTTT. Its translation: CASSLEAGRPGELFF.

This clonotype was seen a few times. The rearrangement uses TRBV20-1 and TRBJ2-7; D ambiguous. Trimming shortened V by 2 bases and J by 7 bases, and 12 bases separated the two germline ends. The CDR3 contains 12 residues. Germline V gives CDR1 DFQATT, CDR2 SNEGSKA (reference sequence). In DNA, the CDR3 is TGCAGTGCTAGAACCACAAGTGGGGAGCAGTACTTC. It specifies CSARTTSGEQYF.

About this clonotype: One end of the junction fails to match germline, which may point to a read error. The chain combines TRBV5-5 with TRBJ2-3; D call uncertain. This CDR3 is built from 12 residues. Germline lookup yields CDR1 SGHKS and CDR2 YYEKEE (reference sequence). DNA of the CDR3: TGTGCCATCAGCCCCGGGTGGGATACGCAGTATTTT. It is translated as CAISPGWDTQYF.

This clonotype was counted between two and nine times. The chain recombines TRBV7-9 with TRBJ1-2; 9 nucleotides match TRBD1. J lost 8 bases, V lost 1 base, and 8 bases had no gene match. This CDR3 comprises 15 residues. Looked up from germline, CDR1 is SEHNR and CDR2 is FQNEAQ (reference sequence). This chain's CDR3 is CASSLGDRVSLGYTF. The CDR3 coding sequence is TGTGCCAGCAGCTTAGGGGACAGGGTCTCGTTGGGCTACACCTTC. The full variable domain, completed using reference TRBV7-9 and TRBJ1-2, is DTGVSQNPRHKITKRGQNVTFRCDPISEHNRLYWYRQTLGQGPEFLTYFQNEAQLEKSRLLSDRFSAERPKGSFSTLEIQRTEQGDSAMYLCASSLGDRVSLGYTFGSGTRLTVV.

This clonotype occurred a few times. The V gene is TRBV20-1, the J gene TRBJ2-3, with D tentatively TRBD1 or TRBD2 (5 bases each). The CDR3 sequence is 15 residues long. V lost 4 bases and J 6 bases, leaving 20 bases between the germline ends. Per germline, CDR1 DFQATT and CDR2 SNEGSKA (reference sequence). In DNA form, the CDR3 reads TGCAGTGCTACAATCCGGGGCACCCCAACGGATACGCAGTATTTT. It translates to CSATIRGTPTDTQYF.